This paragraph covers one TCR beta chain sequence. The CDR3 runs 12 residues. Germline V gene sequence: CDR1 SNHLY, CDR2 FYNNEI. The V segment lost 11 bases and the J segment 5 bases; nucleotides outside the gene matches: 5. The data are from a study of cytomegalovirus exposure and HLA in healthy donors. 13 Jbeta primers and 60 Vbeta primers were used for the PCR. This table comes from immunoSEQ multiplex PCR, and its TCRdb copy is limited to in-frame clones, with some not included. The sample holds 110,000 to 150,000 clones, around 79% seen once. This TCR was sampled from a female donor in good health and CMV-seronegative. The chain has TRBV2 and TRBJ1-2; TRBD1 aligns across 10 bases. The sequencing input was PBMCs. The CDR3 here is CASTGGLYGYTF. CDR3 sequence (DNA): TGTGCCTCGACAGGGGGCCTGTATGGCTACACCTTC.